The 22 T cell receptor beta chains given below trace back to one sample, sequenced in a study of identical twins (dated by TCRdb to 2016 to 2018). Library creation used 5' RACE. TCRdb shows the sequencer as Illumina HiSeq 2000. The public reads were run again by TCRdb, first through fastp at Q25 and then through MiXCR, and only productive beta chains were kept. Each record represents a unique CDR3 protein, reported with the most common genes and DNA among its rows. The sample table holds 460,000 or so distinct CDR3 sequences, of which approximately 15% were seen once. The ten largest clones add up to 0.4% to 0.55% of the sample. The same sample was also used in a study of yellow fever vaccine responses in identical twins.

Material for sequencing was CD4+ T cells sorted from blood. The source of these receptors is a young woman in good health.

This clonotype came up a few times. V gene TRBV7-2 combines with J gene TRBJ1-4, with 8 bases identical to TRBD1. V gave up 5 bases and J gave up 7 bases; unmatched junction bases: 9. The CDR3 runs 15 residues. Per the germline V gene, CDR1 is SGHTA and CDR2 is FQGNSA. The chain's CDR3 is CASSEQGGYGEKLFF. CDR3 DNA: TGTGCCAGCAGCGAACAGGGGGGTTATGGTGAAAAACTGTTTTTT.

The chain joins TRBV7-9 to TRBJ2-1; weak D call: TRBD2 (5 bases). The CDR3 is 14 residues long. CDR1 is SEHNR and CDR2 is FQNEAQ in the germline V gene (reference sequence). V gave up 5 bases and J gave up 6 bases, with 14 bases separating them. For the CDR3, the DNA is TGTGCCAGCAGCGTAACCGGGAACATCAATGAGCAGTTCTTC. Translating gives CASSVTGNINEQFF.

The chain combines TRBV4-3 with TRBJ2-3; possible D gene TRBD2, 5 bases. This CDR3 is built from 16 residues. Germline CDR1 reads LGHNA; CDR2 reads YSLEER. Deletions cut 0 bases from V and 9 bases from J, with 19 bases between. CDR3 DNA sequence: TGCGCCAGCAGCCAAGACTCCAGCGGTCCGGGAAAGACGCAGTATTTT. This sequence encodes CASSQDSSGPGKTQYF.

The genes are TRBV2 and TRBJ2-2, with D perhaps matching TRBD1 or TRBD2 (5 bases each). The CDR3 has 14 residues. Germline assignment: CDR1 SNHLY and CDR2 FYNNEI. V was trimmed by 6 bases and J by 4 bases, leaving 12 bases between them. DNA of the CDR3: TGTGCCAGCAGGGGACGAAGGGCCACCGGGGAGCTGTTTTTT. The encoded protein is CASRGRRATGELFF.

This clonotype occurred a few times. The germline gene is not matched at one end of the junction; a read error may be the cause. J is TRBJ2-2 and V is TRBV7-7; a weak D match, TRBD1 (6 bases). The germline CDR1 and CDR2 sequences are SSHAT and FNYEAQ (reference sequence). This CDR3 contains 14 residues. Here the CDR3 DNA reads TGTGCTAGCAGCTCAGGGGTAAACACCGGGGAGCTGTTTTTT. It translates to CASSSGVNTGELFF.

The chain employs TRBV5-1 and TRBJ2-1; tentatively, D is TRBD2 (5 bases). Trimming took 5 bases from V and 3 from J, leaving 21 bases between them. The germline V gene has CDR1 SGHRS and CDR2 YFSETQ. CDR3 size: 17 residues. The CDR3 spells CASSEGRRLRLYNEQFF. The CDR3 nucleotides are TGCGCCAGCAGTGAGGGTCGCAGGTTGAGGCTCTACAATGAGCAGTTCTTC.

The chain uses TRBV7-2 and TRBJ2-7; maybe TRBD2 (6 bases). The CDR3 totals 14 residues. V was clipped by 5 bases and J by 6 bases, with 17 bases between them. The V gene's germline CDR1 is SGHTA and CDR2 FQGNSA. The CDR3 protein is CASSADGRDVEQYF. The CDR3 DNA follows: TGTGCCAGCAGCGCAGACGGGCGGGACGTCGAGCAGTACTTC.

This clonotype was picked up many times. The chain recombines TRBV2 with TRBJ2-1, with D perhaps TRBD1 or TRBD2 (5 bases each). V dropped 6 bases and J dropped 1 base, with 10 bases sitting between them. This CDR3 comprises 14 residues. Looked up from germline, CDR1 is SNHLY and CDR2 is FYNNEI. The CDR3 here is CASRRDGSYNEQFF. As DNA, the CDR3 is TGTGCCAGCAGGAGGGACGGTTCCTACAATGAGCAGTTCTTC.

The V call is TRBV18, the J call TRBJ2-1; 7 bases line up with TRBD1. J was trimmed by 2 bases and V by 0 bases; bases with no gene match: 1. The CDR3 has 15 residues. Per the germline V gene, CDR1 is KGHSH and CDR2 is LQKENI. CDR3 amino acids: CASSPPRGTYNEQFF. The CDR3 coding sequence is TGTGCCAGCTCACCACCCAGGGGGACCTACAATGAGCAGTTCTTC.

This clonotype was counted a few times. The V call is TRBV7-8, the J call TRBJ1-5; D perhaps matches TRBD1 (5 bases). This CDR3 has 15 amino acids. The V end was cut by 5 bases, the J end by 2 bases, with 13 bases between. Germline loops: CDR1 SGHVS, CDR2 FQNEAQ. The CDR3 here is CASSTRGGGNQPQHF. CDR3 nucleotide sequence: TGTGCCAGCAGCACTCGCGGGGGAGGCAATCAGCCCCAGCATTTT.

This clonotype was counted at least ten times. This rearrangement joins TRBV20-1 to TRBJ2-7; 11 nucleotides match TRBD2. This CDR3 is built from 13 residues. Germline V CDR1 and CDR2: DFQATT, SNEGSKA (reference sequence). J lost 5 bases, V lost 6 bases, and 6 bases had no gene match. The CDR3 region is CSARLAGKHEQYF. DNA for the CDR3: TGCAGTGCCAGACTAGCGGGAAAACACGAGCAGTACTTC.

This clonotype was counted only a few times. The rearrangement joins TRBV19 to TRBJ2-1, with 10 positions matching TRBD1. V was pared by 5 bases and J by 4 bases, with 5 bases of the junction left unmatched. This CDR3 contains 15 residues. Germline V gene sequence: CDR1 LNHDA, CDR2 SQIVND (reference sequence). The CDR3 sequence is CASSLDRGWYNEQFF. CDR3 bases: TGTGCCAGTAGTTTGGACAGGGGGTGGTACAATGAGCAGTTCTTC.

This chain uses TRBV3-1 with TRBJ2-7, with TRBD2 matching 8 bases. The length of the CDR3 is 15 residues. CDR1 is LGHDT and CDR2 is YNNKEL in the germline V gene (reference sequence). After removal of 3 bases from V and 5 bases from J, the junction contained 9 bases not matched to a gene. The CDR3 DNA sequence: TGTGCCAGCAGCCACGGGCTAGCGGGTAGGGACGAGCAGTACTTC. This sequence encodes CASSHGLAGRDEQYF.

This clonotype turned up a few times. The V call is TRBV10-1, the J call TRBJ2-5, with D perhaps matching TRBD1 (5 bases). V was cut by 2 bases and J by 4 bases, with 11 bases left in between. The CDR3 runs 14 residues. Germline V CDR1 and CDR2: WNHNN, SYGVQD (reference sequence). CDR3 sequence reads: CASSESRAGETQYF. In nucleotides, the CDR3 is TGCGCCAGCAGTGAGAGCAGGGCCGGAGAGACCCAGTACTTC.

The CDR3 DNA reads TGTGCCAGCTGCGCAGGACAGGGAACCTACGAGCAGTACTTC. Translation gives CASCAGQGTYEQYF. V usage is TRBV19 and J usage is TRBJ2-7; 8 bases agree with TRBD1. Germline V gene lookup returns CDR1 LNHDA and CDR2 SQIVND (reference sequence). V dropped 9 bases and J dropped 2; count of bases not matched to a gene: 9. This CDR3 is built from 14 residues. The whole variable domain, filled in from reference TRBV19 and TRBJ2-7, reads DGGITQSPKYLFRKEGQNVTLSCEQNLNHDAMYWYRQDPGQGLRLIYYSQIVNDFQKGDIAEGYSVSREKKESFPLTVTSAQKNPTAFYLCASCAGQGTYEQYFGPGTRLTVT.

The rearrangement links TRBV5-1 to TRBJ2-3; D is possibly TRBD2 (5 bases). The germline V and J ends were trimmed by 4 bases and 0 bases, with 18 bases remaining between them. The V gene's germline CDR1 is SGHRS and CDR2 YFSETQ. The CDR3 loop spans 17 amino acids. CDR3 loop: CASSQTSGWTSTDTQYF. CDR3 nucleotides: TGCGCCAGCAGCCAAACATCCGGGTGGACTAGCACAGATACGCAGTATTTT.

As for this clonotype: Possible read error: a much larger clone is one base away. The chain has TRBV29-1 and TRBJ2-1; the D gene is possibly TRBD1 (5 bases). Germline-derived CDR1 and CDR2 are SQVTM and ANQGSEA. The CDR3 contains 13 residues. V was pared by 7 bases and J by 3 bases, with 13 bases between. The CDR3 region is CSARVQGYNEQFF. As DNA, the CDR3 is TGCAGCGCCCGGGTTCAGGGCTACAATGAGCAGTTCTTC.

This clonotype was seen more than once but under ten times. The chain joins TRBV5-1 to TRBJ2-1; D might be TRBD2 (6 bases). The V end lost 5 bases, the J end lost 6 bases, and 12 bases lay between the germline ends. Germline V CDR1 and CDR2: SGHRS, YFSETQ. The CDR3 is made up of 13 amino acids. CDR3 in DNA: TGCGCCAGCAGGGGCAGGGACTTCAATGAGCAGTTCTTC. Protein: CASRGRDFNEQFF.

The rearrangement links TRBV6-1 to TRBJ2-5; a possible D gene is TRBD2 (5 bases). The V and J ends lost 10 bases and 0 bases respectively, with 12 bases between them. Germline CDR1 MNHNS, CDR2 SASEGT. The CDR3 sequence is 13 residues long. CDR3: CATYGLNQETQYF. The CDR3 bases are TGTGCCACCTATGGACTGAACCAAGAGACCCAGTACTTC.

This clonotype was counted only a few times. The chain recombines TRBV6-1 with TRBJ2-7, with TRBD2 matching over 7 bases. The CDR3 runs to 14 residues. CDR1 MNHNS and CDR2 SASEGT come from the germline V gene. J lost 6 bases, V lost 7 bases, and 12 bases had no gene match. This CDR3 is CASKTSHSFGEQYF. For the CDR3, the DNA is TGTGCCAGCAAGACTAGCCATAGCTTTGGCGAGCAGTACTTC.

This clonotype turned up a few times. Here the CDR3 DNA reads TGTGCCAGCAGCTTATTCAGCCCTGAGCAGTTCTTC. Translation: CASSLFSPEQFF. The V call is TRBV11-2, the J call TRBJ2-1; the D is unclear. The germline CDR1 and CDR2 sequences are SGHAT and FQNNGV. This CDR3 region has 12 residues. The ends were cut back, 2 bases at V and 9 bases at J, with 8 bases in the middle.

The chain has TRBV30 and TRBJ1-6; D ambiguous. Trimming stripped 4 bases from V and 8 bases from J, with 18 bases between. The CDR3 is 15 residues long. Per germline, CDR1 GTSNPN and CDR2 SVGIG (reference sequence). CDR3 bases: TGTGCCTGGATGGGGTTCGAGGCACCCTATTCACCCCTCCACTTT. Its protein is CAWMGFEAPYSPLHF.